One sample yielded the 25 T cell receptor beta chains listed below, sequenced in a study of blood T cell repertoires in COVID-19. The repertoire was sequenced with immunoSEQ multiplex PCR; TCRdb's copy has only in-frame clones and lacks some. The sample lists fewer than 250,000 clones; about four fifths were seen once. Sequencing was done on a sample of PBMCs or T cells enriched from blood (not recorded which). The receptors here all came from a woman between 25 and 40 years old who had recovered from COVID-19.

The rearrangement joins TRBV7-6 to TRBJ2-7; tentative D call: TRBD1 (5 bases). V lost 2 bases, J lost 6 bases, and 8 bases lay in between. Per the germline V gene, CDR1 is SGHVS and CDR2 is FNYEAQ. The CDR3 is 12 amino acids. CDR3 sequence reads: CASSLWQGEQYV. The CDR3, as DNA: TGTGCCAGCAGCTTATGGCAGGGCGAGCAGTACGTC.

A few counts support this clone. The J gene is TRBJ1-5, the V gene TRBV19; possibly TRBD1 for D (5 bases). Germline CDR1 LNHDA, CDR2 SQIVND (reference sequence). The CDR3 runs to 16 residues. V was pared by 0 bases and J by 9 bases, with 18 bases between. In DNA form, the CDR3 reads TGTGCCAGTAGTATAGAGGCCAGATCGGGGGTTTTGCCCCAGCATTTT. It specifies CASSIEARSGVLPQHF.

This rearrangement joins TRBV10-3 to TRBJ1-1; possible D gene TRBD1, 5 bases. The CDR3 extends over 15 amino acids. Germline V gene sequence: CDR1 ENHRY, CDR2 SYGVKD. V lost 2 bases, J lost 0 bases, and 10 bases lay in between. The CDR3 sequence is CAISEAGTMNTEAFF. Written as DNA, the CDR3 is TGTGCCATCAGTGAGGCAGGGACTATGAACACTGAAGCTTTCTTT.

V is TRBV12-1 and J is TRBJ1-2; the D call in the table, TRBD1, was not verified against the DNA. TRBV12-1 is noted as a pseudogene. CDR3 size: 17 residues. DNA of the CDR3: TGTGCCAGCAGCCCCATGGTTCTGTACAGGGATCCATATGGCTACACCTTC. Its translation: CASSPMVLYRDPYGYTF.

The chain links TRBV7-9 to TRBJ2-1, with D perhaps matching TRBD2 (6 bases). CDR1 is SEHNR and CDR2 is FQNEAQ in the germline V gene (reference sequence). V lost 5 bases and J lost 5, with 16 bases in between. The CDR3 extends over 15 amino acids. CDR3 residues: CASSPQGGLNNEQFF. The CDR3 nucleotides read TGTGCCAGCAGCCCCCAGGGAGGCCTTAACAATGAGCAGTTCTTC.

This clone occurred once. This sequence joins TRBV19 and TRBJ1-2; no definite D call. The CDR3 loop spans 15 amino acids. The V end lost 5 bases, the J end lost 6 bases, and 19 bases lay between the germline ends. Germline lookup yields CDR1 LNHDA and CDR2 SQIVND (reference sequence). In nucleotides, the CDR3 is TGTGCCAGTAGTCCCACTGACAAGTCGGGAAATGGCTACACCTTC. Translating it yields CASSPTDKSGNGYTF. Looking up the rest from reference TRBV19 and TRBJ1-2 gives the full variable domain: DGGITQSPKYLFRKEGQNVTLSCEQNLNHDAMYWYRQDPGQGLRLIYYSQIVNDFQKGDIAEGYSVSREKKESFPLTVTSAQKNPTAFYLCASSPTDKSGNGYTFGSGTRLTVV.

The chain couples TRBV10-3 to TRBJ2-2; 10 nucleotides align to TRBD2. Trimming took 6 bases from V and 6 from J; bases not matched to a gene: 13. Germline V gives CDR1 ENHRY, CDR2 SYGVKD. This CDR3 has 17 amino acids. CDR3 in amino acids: CAISPDTSGIWPGELFF. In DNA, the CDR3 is TGTGCCATCAGCCCCGATACTAGCGGGATATGGCCCGGGGAGCTGTTTTTT.

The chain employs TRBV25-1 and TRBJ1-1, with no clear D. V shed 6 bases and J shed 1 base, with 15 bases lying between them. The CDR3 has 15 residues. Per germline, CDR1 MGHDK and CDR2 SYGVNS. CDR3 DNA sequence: TGTGCCAGCAGATGGGCGGGGAACAGGAACACTGAAGCTTTCTTT. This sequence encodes CASRWAGNRNTEAFF.

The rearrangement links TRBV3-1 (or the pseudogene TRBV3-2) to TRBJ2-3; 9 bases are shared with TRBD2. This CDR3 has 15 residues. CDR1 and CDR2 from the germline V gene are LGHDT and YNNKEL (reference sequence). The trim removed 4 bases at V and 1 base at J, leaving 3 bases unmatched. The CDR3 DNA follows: TGTGCCAGCAGCCTCAGGACTAGCGGCACAGATACGCAGTATTTT. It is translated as CASSLRTSGTDTQYF.

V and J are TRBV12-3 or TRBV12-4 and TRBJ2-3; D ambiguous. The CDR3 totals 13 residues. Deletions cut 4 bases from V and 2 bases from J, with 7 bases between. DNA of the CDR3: TGTGCCAGCAGTTCCCCCAACACAGATACGCAGTATTTT. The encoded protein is CASSSPNTDTQYF.

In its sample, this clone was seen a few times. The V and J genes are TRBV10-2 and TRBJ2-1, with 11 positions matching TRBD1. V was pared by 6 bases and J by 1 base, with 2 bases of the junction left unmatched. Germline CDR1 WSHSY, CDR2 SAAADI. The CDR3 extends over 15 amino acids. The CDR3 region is CASRGQGVSYNEQFF. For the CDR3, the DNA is TGCGCCAGCAGGGGACAGGGGGTTTCCTACAATGAGCAGTTCTTC.

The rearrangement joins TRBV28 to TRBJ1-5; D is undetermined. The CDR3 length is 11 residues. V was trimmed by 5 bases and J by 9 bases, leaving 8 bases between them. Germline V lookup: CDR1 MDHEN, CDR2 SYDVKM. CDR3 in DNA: TGTGCCAGCAGTCCTAATGGGCCCCAGCATTTT. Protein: CASSPNGPQHF.

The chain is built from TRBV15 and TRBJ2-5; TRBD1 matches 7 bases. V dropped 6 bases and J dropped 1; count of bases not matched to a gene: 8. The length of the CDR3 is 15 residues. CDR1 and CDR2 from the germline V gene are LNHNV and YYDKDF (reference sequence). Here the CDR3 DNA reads TGTGCCACCAGAGGGACAGAGAGGATCCAAGAGACCCAGTACTTC. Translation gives CATRGTERIQETQYF.

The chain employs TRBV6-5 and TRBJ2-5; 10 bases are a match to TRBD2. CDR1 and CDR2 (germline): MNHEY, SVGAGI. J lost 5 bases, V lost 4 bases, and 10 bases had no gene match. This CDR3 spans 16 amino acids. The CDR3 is CASSFSSGGRVETQYF. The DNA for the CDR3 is TGTGCCAGCAGTTTTTCTAGCGGGGGTCGGGTGGAGACCCAGTACTTC.

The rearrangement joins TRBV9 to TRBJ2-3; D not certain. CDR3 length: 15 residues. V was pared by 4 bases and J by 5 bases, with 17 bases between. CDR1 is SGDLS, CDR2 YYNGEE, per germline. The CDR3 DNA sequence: TGTGCCAGCAGCACCAGACACTCAAGACAAGATACGCAGTATTTT. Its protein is CASSTRHSRQDTQYF. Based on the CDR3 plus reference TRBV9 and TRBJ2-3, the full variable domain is DSGVTQTPKHLITATGQRVTLRCSPRSGDLSVYWYQQSLDQGLQFLIQYYNGEERAKGNILERFSAQQFPDLHSELNLSSLELGDSALYFCASSTRHSRQDTQYFGPGTRLTVL.

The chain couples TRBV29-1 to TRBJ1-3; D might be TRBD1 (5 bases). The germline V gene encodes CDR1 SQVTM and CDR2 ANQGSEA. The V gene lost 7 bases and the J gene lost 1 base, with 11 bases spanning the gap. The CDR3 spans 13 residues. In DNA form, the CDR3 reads TGCAGCGCCGAACAGGTTTCTGGAAACACCATATATTTT. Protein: CSAEQVSGNTIYF.

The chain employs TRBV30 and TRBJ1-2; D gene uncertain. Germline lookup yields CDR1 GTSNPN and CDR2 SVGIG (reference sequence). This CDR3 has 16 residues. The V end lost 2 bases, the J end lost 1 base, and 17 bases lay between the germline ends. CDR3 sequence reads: CAWSYGSKGFNYGYTF. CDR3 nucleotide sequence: TGTGCCTGGAGTTACGGGAGCAAGGGCTTTAACTATGGCTACACCTTC. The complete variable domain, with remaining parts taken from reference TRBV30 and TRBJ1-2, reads SQTIHQWPATLVQPVGSPLSLECTVEGTSNPNLYWYRQAAGRGLQLLFYSVGIGQISSEVPQNLSASRPQDRQFILSSKKLLLSDSGFYLCAWSYGSKGFNYGYTFGSGTRLTVV.

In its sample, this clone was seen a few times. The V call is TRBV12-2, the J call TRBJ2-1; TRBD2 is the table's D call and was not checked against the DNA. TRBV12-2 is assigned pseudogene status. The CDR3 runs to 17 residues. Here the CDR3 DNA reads TGTGCAAGTCGCTCCTACCTGTTAGTCCGGGCCTACAATGAGCAGTTCTTC. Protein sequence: CASRSYLLVRAYNEQFF.

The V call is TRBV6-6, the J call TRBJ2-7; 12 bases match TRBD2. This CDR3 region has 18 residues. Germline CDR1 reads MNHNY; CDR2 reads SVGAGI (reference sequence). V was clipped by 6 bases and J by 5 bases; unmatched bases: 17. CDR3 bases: TGTGCCAGCAGCCGACAGGGGGCGCGACTAGCGGGAGATCACGAGCAGTACTTC. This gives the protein CASSRQGARLAGDHEQYF.

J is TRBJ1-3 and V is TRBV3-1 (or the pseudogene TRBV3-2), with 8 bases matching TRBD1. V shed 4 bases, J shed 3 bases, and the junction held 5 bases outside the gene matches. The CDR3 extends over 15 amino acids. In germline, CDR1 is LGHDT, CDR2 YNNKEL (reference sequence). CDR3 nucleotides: TGTGCCAGCAGCCTTCGGACAGGGATTGGAAACACCATATATTTT. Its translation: CASSLRTGIGNTIYF.

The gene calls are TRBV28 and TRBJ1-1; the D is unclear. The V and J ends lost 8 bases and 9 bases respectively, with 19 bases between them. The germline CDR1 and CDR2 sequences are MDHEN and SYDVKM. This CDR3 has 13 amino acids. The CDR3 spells CASAHGESYKAFF. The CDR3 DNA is TGTGCCAGCGCTCACGGGGAATCCTACAAAGCTTTCTTT.

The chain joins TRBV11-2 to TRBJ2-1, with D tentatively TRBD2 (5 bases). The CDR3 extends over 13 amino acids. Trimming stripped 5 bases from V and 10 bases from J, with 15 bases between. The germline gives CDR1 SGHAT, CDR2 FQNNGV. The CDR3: CASSAYPEAEQFF. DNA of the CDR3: TGTGCCAGCAGCGCCTACCCGGAGGCAGAGCAGTTCTTC.

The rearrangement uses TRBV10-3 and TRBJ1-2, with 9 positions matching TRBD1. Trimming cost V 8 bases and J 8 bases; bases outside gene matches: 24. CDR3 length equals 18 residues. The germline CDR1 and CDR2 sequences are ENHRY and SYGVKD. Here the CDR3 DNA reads TGTGCCATCCGGGACAGGGCGATCGGCCGCGCGCGGAGTGGGGGCTACACCTTC. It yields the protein CAIRDRAIGRARSGGYTF.

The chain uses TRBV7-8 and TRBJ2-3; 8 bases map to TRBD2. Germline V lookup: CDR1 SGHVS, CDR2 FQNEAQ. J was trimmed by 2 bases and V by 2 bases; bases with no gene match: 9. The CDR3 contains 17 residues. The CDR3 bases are TGTGCCAGCAGCTTATTGCTAGCGGGTTTCTACACAGATACGCAGTATTTT. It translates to CASSLLLAGFYTDTQYF.

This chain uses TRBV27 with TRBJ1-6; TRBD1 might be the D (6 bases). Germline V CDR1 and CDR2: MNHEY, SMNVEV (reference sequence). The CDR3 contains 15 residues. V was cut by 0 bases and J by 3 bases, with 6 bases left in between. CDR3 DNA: TGTGCCAGCAGTTTATCACAGGGCTATAATTCACCCCTCCACTTT. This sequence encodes CASSLSQGYNSPLHF.